The T cell receptor (beta chain) described here comes from a study of cytomegalovirus exposure and HLA in healthy donors. About the research overall: Within the Caucasian-associated ancestry cluster were around 80% of the 300 to 450 genotyped donors.

Broader study findings: The authors later linked a missense DCLRE1C variant to TCR beta V- and J-gene trimming.

The CDR3 runs 13 residues. Trimming cost V 6 bases and J 6 bases; bases outside gene matches: 8. The germline V gene has CDR1 SGHVS and CDR2 FQNEAQ. Primers included in the PCR were 60 Vbeta and 13 Jbeta primers. The protocol was immunoSEQ multiplex PCR, while the TCRdb copy is restricted to in-frame clones and leaves out a portion. The table shows some 150,000 clones, with approximately 78% occurring only once. Notes on this clone: The antigen is not known.

Sequencing was carried out using PBMCs. This TCR derives from a woman aged 45-65 years in good health and CMV-seropositive. The V and J genes are TRBV7-8 and TRBJ2-7; 7 bases are a match to TRBD1. In DNA form, the CDR3 reads TGTGCCAGCAGGCCAGGGGGATATGGCGAGCAGTACTTC. It yields the protein CASRPGGYGEQYF.